This is a list of T cell receptor beta chains from one sample in a study of T cell repertoires in cytomegalovirus infection. For these receptors, no antigen is known. TCRdb redid the calling of the reads with MiXCR, one entry per CDR3 protein. Here the sample spans some 940,000 distinct CDR3 sequences, more than 25% being singletons. Sequencing was performed on cultured CD8+ T cells from PBMCs, taken from culture after CMV antigen stimulation. Source of these receptors: a human donor in good health (CMV status not recorded). Some clones in this sample may be carry-over from other donors' samples. CDR3s include the opening cysteine and the closing phenylalanine or tryptophan. D genes are given only for firm matches. Not all rows give a size; the values are once, few, many and, for expanded clones, a class.

>TRBV6-4|17|TRBJ1-3|.|.
CASRLTSEDFSGNTIYF
TGTGCCAGCAGACTGACTTCCGAGGACTTCTCTGGAAACACCATATATTTT
>TRBV10-1|14|TRBJ2-7|.|TRBD2
CASSDGRGAYEQYF
TGCGCCAGCAGTGACGGACGGGGGGCCTACGAGCAGTACTTC
>TRBV18|16|TRBJ1-1|.|.
CASSPPRQGMNTEAFF
TGTGCCAGCTCACCACCGAGGCAGGGGATGAACACTGAAGCTTTCTTT
>TRBV15|19|TRBJ2-7|once|TRBD1
CATSRKGDRGPISSYEQYF
TGTGCCACCAGCAGAAAAGGGGACAGGGGGCCAATAAGCTCCTACGAGCAGTACTTC
>TRBV12-3/TRBV12-4|18|TRBJ1-5|few|TRBD1
CASSLGSWQGAINQPQHF
TGTGCCAGCAGTTTAGGTTCGTGGCAGGGGGCTATCAATCAGCCCCAGCATTTT
>TRBV2|15|TRBJ1-1|few|TRBD1
CASSPDRAEWTEAFF
TGTGCCAGCAGCCCGGACAGGGCGGAATGGACTGAAGCTTTCTTT
>TRBV7-2|12|TRBJ2-1|.|.
CASSSGQLEQFF
TGTGCCAGCAGCTCTGGACAACTTGAGCAGTTCTTC
>TRBV10-3|13|TRBJ2-3|.|.
CAISEGFTDTQYF
TGTGCCATCAGTGAGGGATTCACAGATACGCAGTATTTT
>TRBV27|14|TRBJ1-4|.|.
CASGFRRPNEKLFF
TGTGCCAGCGGGTTCAGACGCCCTAATGAAAAACTGTTTTTT
>TRBV7-3|15|TRBJ2-2|many|.
CASSLTGGRTGELFF
TGTGCCAGCAGCTTGACCGGGGGGCGCACCGGGGAGCTGTTTTTT
>TRBV7-9|15|TRBJ1-5|many|.
CASSLADSLNQPQHF
TGTGCCAGCAGCTTAGCGGACAGTCTCAATCAGCCCCAGCATTTT
>TRBV13|14|TRBJ2-5|.|.
CASSLRTRIETQYF
TGTGCCAGCAGCTTAAGAACTAGGATTGAGACCCAGTACTTC
>TRBV27|15|TRBJ2-1|few|TRBD2
CASTPEAGRDNEQFF
TGTGCCAGCACCCCGGAGGCAGGGAGGGACAATGAGCAGTTCTTC
>TRBV20-1|15|TRBJ2-1|.|TRBD2
CSADSSGGPVNEQFF
TGCAGTGCGGATTCTAGCGGGGGGCCCGTCAATGAGCAGTTCTTC
>TRBV10-2|15|TRBJ2-1|few|.
CASSETQGPYNEQFF
TGCGCCAGCAGTGAGACCCAGGGACCCTACAATGAGCAGTTCTTC
>TRBV4-3|15|TRBJ2-5|few|.
CASSQENYPQETQYF
TGCGCCAGCAGCCAAGAGAACTACCCCCAAGAGACCCAGTACTTC
>TRBV6-1|16|TRBJ1-1|.|.
CASRKGRDAGNTEAFF
TGTGCCAGCAGGAAAGGACGTGACGCGGGGAACACTGAAGCTTTCTTT
>TRBV27|13|TRBJ1-6|.|.
CASSFTGGSPLHF
TGTGCCAGCAGTTTCACCGGGGGTTCACCCCTCCACTTT
>TRBV7-6|15|TRBJ1-6|many|TRBD1
CASSPRTGENSPLHF
TGTGCCAGCAGCCCGAGGACAGGGGAGAATTCACCCCTCCACTTT
>TRBV5-5|16|TRBJ1-3|.|TRBD1
CANTNSDRGYGNTIYF
TGTGCCAACACGAACTCCGACAGGGGCTACGGAAACACCATATATTTT
>TRBV7-8|14|TRBJ1-3|many|.
CASSPDISGNTIYF
TGTGCCAGCAGCCCGGACATCTCTGGAAACACCATATATTTT
>TRBV11-2|17|TRBJ1-1|.|.
CASSLWDGLNSNTEAFF
TGTGCCAGCAGCTTGTGGGACGGTTTAAACTCGAACACTGAAGCTTTCTTT
>TRBV6-1|11|TRBJ1-1|few|.
CASRREAEAFF
TGTGCCAGCAGGAGGGAAGCCGAAGCTTTCTTT
>TRBV7-3|14|TRBJ2-5|many|.
CASSLTGSEETQYF
TGTGCCAGCAGCTTAACCGGGTCCGAAGAGACCCAGTACTTC
>TRBV7-2|15|TRBJ2-3|few|.
CASSPPAGFTDTQYF
TGTGCCAGCAGCCCCCCGGCGGGGTTCACAGATACGCAGTATTTT
>TRBV27|15|TRBJ1-1|few|.
CASSSTALMNTEAFF
TGTGCCAGCAGTAGCACAGCACTCATGAACACTGAAGCTTTCTTT
>TRBV4-2|16|TRBJ2-3|few|TRBD2
CASSQAWRGGRSAQYF
TGTGCCAGCAGCCAAGCCTGGCGGGGGGGCCGTTCGGCGCAGTATTTT